This TCR beta chain was observed in a study of T cell changes during pregnancy in multiple sclerosis. This table comes from immunoSEQ multiplex PCR, and its TCRdb copy is limited to in-frame clones, with some not included. Of some 77,000 clones in the sample, approximately 94% were seen once. This CDR3 region has 14 residues. Germline V lookup: CDR1 MNHNS, CDR2 SASEGT. With regard to this clone: Mismatch with germline at one junction end may stem from a read error.

The source of this sequence is a female donor in good health, enrolled as a control in a pregnancy study. The genes are TRBV6-1 and TRBJ2-2; 10 bases are shared with TRBD1. The material was peripheral blood, obtained after pregnancy. DNA for the CDR3: TGTGCCAGCAGCGAAGGGACAGGGGCCGGGGAGCTGTTTTTT. Its translation: CASSEGTGAGELFF.